The entry that follows covers one T cell receptor (beta chain) sequence. The data were produced by immunoSEQ multiplex PCR, yet TCRdb's version contains in-frame clones alone and is incomplete. This repertoire shows some 1,600,000 clones, 95% to 99% found once; its top ten account for about 0.42%. The CDR3 has 14 residues. With 5 bases clipped from V and 6 bases from J, the junction kept 7 bases outside the gene matches. From germline, CDR1 is MNHNY and CDR2 SVGAGI (reference sequence). This entry belongs to a study of shared clonotypes between healthy human individuals. About the research overall: Each donor contributed plates that comprised three CD4 naive, three CD4 memory, two CD8 naive and one CD8 memory.

The investigators split CD4+ cells into a CD45RA+ naive subset and a CD45RA-negative memory subset. The sequenced sample was naive CD4+ T cells sorted from blood. Subset: CD45RA+ positively selected. This TCR came from a man between 25 and 39 years old in good health. The V call is TRBV6-6, the J call TRBJ2-7; 10 nucleotides align to TRBD2. CDR3 DNA: TGTGCCAGCAGTCTAGCGGGAGTGGTATTCGAGCAGTACTTC. Translating gives CASSLAGVVFEQYF.